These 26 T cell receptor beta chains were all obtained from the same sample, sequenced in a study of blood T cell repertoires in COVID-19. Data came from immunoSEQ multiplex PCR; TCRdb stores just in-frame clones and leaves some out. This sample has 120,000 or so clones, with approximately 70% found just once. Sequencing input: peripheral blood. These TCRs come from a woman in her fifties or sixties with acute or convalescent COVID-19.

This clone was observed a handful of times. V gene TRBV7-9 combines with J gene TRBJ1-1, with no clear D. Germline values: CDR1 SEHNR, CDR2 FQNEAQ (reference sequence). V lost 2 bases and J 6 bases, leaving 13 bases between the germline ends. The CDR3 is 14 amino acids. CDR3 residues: CASSLSGIRAEAFF. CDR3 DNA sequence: TGTGCCAGCAGCTTAAGTGGCATCCGTGCTGAAGCTTTCTTT. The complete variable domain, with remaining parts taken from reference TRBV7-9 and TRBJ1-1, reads DTGVSQNPRHKITKRGQNVTFRCDPISEHNRLYWYRQTLGQGPEFLTYFQNEAQLEKSRLLSDRFSAERPKGSFSTLEIQRTEQGDSAMYLCASSLSGIRAEAFFGQGTRLTVV.

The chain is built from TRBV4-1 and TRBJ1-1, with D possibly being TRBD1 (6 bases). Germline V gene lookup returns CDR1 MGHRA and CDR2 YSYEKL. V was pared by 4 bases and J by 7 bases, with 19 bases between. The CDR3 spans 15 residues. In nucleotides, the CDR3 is TGCGCCAGCAGCCCAAGCCAAACAGGGAATAATGAAGCTTTCTTT. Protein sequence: CASSPSQTGNNEAFF.

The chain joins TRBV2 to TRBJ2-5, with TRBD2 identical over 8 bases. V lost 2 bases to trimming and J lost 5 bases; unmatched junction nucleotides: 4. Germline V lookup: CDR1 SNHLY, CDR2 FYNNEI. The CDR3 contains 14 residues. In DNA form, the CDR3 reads TGTGCCAGCAGTGAAACGGGGGGGCAGGAGACCCAGTACTTC. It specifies CASSETGGQETQYF.

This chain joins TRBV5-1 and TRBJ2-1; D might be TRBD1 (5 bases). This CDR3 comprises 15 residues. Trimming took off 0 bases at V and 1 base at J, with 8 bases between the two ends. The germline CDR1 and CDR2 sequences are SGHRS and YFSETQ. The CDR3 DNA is TGCGCCAGCAGCTTGGATGGGGCGTCCTACAATGAGCAGTTCTTC. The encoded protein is CASSLDGASYNEQFF. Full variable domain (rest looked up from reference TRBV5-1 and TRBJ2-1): KAGVTQTPRYLIKTRGQQVTLSCSPISGHRSVSWYQQTPGQGLQFLFEYFSETQRNKGNFPGRFSGRQFSNSRSEMNVSTLELGDSALYLCASSLDGASYNEQFFGPGTRLTVL.

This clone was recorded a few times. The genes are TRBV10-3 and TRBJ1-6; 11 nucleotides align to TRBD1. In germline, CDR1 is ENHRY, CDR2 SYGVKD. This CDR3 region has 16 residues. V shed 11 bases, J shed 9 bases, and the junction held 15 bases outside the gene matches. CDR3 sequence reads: CASRTGGRQESSPLHF. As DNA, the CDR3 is TGTGCCTCGAGGACAGGGGGCCGGCAGGAGAGTTCACCCCTCCACTTT.

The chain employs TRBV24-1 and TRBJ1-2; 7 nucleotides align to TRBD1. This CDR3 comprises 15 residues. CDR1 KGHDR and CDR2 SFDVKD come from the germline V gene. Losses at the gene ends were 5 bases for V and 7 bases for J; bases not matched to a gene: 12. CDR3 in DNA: TGTGCCACCAGTGGACAATCGACAGGGCGCGGTGGCTACACCTTC. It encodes CATSGQSTGRGGYTF.

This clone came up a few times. CDR3 sequence (DNA): TGTGCCAGCAGTTCCTCCAGAACAGGTGTTTTTCAGCCCCAGCATTTT. It yields the protein CASSSSRTGVFQPQHF. The V and J genes are TRBV27 and TRBJ1-5, with a weak D call TRBD1 (5 bases). The CDR3 is 16 residues long. Germline CDR1 and CDR2: MNHEY and SMNVEV (reference sequence). V gave up 4 bases and J gave up 6 bases, with 19 bases separating them.

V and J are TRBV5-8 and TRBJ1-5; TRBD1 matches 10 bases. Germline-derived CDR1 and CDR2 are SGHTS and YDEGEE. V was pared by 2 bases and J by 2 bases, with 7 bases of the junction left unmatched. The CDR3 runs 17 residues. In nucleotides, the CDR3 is TGTGCCAGCAGCTTCGGACAGGGGGTAACGGGCAATCAGCCCCAGCATTTT. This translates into CASSFGQGVTGNQPQHF. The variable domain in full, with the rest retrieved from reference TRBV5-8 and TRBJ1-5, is EAGVTQSPTHLIKTRGQQATLRCSPISGHTSVYWYQQALGLGLQFLLWYDEGEERNRGNFPPRFSGRQFPNYSSELNVNALELEDSALYLCASSFGQGVTGNQPQHFGDGTRLSIL.

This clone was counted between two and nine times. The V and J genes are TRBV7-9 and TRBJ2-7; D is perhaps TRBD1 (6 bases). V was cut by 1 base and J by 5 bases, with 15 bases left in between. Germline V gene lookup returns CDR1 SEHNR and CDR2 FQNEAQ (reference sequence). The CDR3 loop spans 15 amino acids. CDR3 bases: TGTGCCAGCAGCTTAGTTCGCGGACAGAAGGACGAGCAGTACTTC. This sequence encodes CASSLVRGQKDEQYF.

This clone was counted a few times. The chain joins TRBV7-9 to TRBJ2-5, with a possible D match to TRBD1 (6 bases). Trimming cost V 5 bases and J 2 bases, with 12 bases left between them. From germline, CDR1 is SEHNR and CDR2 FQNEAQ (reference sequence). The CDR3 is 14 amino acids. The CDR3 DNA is TGTGCCAGCAGCCGATTCGGACAGCAAGAGACCCAGTACTTC. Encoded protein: CASSRFGQQETQYF.

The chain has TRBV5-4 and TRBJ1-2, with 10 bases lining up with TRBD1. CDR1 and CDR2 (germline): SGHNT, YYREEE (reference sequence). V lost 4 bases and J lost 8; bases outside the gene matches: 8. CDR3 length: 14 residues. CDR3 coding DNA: TGTGCCAGCAGCCCCGACCGGGACAGGGGCGGCTACACCTTC. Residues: CASSPDRDRGGYTF.

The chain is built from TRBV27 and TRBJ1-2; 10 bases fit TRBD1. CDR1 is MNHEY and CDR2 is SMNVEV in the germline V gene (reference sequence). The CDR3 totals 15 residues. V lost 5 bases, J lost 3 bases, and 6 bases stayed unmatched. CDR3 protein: CASSGTTGGYYGYTF. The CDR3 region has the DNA TGTGCCAGCAGTGGTACGACAGGGGGCTACTATGGCTACACCTTC.

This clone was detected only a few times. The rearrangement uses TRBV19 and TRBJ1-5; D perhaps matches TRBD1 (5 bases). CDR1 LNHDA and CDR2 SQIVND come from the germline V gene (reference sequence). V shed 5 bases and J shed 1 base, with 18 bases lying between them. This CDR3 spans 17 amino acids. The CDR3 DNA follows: TGTGCCAGTAGTCAAACGGGGGGTTTGGGGAGCAATCAGCCCCAGCATTTT. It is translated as CASSQTGGLGSNQPQHF.

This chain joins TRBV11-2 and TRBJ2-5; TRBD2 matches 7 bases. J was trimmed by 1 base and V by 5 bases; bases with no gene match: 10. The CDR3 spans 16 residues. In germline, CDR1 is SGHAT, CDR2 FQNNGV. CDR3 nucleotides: TGTGCCAGCAGCCCCCCCGCGGGGGACCTCCAAGAGACCCAGTACTTC. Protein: CASSPPAGDLQETQYF.

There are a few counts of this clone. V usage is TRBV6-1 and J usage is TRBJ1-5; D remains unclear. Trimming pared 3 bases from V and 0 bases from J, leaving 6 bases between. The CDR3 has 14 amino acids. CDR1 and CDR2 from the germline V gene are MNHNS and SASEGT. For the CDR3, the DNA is TGTGCCAGCAGTGAGGGCCGTAGCAATCAGCCCCAGCATTTT. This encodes CASSEGRSNQPQHF.

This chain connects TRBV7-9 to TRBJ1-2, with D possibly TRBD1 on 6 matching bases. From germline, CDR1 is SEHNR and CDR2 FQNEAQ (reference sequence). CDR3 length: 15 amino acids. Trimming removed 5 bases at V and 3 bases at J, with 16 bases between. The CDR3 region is CASSPPAGVDYGYTF. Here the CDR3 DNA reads TGTGCCAGCAGCCCTCCCGCAGGGGTGGACTATGGCTACACCTTC.

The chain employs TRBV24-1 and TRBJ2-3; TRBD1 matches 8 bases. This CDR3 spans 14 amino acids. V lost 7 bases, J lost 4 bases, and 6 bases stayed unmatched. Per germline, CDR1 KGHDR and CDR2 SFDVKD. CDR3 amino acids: CATSGQGWPDTQYF. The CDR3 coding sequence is TGTGCCACCAGCGGACAGGGATGGCCAGATACGCAGTATTTT.

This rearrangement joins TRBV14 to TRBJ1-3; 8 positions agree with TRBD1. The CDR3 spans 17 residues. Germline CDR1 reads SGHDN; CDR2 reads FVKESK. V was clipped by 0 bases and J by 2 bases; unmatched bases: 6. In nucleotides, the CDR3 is TGTGCCAGCAGCCAAGAGGCCGGGACAGGACCTGGAAACACCATATATTTT. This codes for CASSQEAGTGPGNTIYF.

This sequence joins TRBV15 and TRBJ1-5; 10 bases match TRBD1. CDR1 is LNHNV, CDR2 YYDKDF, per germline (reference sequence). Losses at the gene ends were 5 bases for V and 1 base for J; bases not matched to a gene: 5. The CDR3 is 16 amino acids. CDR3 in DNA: TGTGCCACCAGCGCCCGGGACAGGGGAAGCAATCAGCCCCAGCATTTT. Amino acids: CATSARDRGSNQPQHF.

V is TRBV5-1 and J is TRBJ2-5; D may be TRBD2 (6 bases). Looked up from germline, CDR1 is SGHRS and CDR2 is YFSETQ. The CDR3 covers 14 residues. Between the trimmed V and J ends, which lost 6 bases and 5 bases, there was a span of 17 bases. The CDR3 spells CASKPGVALETQYF. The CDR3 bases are TGCGCCAGCAAACCGGGGGTGGCGTTGGAGACCCAGTACTTC.

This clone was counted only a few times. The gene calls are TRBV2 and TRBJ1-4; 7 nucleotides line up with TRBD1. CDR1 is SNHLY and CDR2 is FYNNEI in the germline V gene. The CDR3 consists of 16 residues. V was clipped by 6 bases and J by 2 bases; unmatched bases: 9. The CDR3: CASRRDRGGTNEKLFF. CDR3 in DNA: TGTGCCAGCAGACGGGACAGAGGGGGGACTAATGAAAAACTGTTTTTT. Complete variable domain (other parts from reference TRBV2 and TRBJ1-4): EPEVTQTPSHQVTQMGQEVILRCVPISNHLYFYWYRQILGQKVEFLVSFYNNEISEKSEIFDDQFSVERPDGSNFTLKIRSTKLEDSAMYFCASRRDRGGTNEKLFFGSGTQLSVL.

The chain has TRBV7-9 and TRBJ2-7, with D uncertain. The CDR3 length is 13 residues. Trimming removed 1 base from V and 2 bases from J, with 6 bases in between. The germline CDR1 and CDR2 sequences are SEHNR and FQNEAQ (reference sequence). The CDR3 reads CASSLVSTYEQYF. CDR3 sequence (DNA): TGTGCCAGCAGCTTAGTCAGTACCTACGAGCAGTACTTC.

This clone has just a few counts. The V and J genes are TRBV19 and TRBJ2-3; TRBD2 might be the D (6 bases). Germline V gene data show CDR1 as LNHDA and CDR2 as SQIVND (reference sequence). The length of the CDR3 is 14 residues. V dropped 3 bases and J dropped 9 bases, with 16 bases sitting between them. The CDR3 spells CASSILGGDTTQYF. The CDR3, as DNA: TGTGCCAGTAGTATTCTGGGGGGAGACACCACGCAGTATTTT. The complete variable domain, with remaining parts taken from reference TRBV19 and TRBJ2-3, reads DGGITQSPKYLFRKEGQNVTLSCEQNLNHDAMYWYRQDPGQGLRLIYYSQIVNDFQKGDIAEGYSVSREKKESFPLTVTSAQKNPTAFYLCASSILGGDTTQYFGPGTRLTVL.

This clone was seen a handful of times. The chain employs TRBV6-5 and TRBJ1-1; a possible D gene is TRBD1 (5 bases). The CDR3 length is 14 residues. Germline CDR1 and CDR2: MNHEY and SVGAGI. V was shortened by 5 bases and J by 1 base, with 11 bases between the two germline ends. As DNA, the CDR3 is TGTGCCAGCAGTAAGTGGCAGGGGAACACTGAAGCTTTCTTT. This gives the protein CASSKWQGNTEAFF.

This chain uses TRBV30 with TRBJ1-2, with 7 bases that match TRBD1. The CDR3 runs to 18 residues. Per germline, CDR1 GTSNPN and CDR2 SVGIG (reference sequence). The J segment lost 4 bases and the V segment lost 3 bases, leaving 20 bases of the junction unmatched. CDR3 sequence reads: CAWREDRRQQSSSYGYTF. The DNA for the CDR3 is TGTGCCTGGAGGGAGGACAGGAGGCAACAGTCATCCTCCTATGGCTACACCTTC.

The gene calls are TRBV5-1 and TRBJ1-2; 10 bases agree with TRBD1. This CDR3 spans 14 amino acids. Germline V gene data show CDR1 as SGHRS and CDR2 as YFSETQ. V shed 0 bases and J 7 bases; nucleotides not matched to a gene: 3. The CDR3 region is CASSLEDRGGGYTF. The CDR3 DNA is TGCGCCAGCAGCTTGGAGGACAGGGGGGGTGGCTACACCTTC.